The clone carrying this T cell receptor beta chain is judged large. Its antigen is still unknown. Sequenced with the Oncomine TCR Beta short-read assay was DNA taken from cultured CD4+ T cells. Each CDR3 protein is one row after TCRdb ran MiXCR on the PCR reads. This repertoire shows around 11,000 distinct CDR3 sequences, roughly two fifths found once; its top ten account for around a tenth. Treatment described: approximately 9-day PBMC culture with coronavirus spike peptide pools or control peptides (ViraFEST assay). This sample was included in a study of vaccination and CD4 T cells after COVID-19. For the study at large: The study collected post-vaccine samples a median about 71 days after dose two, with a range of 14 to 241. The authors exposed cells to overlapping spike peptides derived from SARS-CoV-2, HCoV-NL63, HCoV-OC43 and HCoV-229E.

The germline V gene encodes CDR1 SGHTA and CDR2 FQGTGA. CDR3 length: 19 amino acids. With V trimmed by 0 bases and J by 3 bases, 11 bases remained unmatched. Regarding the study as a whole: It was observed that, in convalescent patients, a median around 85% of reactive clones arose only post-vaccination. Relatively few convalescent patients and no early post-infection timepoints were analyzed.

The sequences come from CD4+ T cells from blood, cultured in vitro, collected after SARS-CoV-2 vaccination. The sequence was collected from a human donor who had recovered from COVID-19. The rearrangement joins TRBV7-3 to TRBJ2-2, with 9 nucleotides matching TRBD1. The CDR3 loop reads CASSLTPLFGQGYTGELFF. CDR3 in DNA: TGTGCCAGCAGCTTAACCCCCCTGTTTGGACAGGGGTACACCGGGGAGCTGTTTTTT.